The T cell receptor (beta chain) under discussion was sequenced for a study of shared clonotypes between healthy human individuals. General observations from the study: Naive subsets tended to show greater estimated richness than memory subsets.

Comment on this clone: What it binds is unknown. Additional DNA sequences in this sample encode the identical CDR3.

Generated by immunoSEQ multiplex PCR, the TCRdb table keeps only in-frame clones and is missing some. Here the sample spans approximately 1,500,000 clones, 95% to 99% being singletons. The trim removed 3 bases at V and 5 bases at J, leaving 2 bases unmatched. CDR3 length: 14 amino acids. Germline V gene data show CDR1 as SGHTA and CDR2 as FQGNSA. The source of this sequence is a man under 40 in good health. Sequencing input: naive CD4+ T cells sorted from blood. The subset is: CD45RA+ positively selected. The chain couples TRBV7-2 to TRBJ1-2, with TRBD1 matching 11 bases. Here the CDR3 reads CASSFRDRGYGYTF. As DNA, the CDR3 is TGTGCCAGCAGCTTCCGGGACAGGGGGTATGGCTACACCTTC.